Listed below are T cell receptor beta chains from one sample, sequenced in a study of blood T cell repertoires in COVID-19. Here immunoSEQ multiplex PCR was the method, and the copy in TCRdb shows in-frame clones only, minus some. The sample holds nearly 350,000 clones, 88% seen once. The sequenced sample was peripheral blood. These receptors were collected from a woman aged 70-85 years with COVID-19, enrolled during active disease. Each CDR3 is given with its conserved first and last residue. The D gene is left open where the match is weak. Where a row states a size, it is once, few, many or the class of an expanded clone; other rows omit it.

J gene	clone size	V gene	D gene	CDR3 DNA	CDR3 protein
TRBJ2-4	once	TRBV13	.	TGTGCCAGCAGCCGCCCGACTAGAGAAAACATTCAGTACTTC	CASSRPTRENIQYF
TRBJ2-3	.	TRBV6-1	.	TGTGCCAGCAGTGAAAGGGGAGATACGCAGTATTTT	CASSERGDTQYF
TRBJ1-3	.	TRBV11-2	.	TGTGCCAGCAGCTTAGGTGGCAGGGCATGGGACACCATATATTTT	CASSLGGRAWDTIYF
TRBJ2-7	once	TRBV7-2	.	TGTGCCAGCAGCCCAACCACTGTTCCCAACTACGAGCAGTACTTC	CASSPTTVPNYEQYF
TRBJ1-5	.	TRBV6-2/TRBV6-3	.	TGTGCCAGCAGTCCAGGGTCAGGGCAGCCCCAGCATTTT	CASSPGSGQPQHF
TRBJ2-7	.	TRBV29-1	TRBD1	TGCAGCGTTGCGTCGGCAGGGGGCAACTACGAGCAGTACTTC	CSVASAGGNYEQYF
TRBJ2-7	.	TRBV2	.	TGTGCCAGCAGTGATGGCAGAACATACGAGCAGTACTTC	CASSDGRTYEQYF
TRBJ1-2	.	TRBV27	TRBD1	TGTGCCAGCAGTTTATCAGCAGGGGGCGGTAGCTACACCTTC	CASSLSAGGGSYTF
TRBJ2-2	.	TRBV5-6	TRBD1	TGTGCCAGCAGCTCCGGGACAGGGTGGGCCGGGGAGCTGTTTTTT	CASSSGTGWAGELFF
TRBJ2-1	.	TRBV5-1	.	TGCGCCAGCAGCCCTCTTCACAATGAGCAGTTCTTC	CASSPLHNEQFF
TRBJ2-2	once	TRBV30	TRBD1	TGTGCCTGGGGACAGGGGACCGGGGAGCTGTTTTTT	CAWGQGTGELFF
TRBJ1-4	.	TRBV2	.	TGTGCCAGCAGTTCGGTCTATACAGGGTATAATGAAAAACTGTTTTTT	CASSSVYTGYNEKLFF
TRBJ2-5	.	TRBV5-1	TRBD2	TGCGCCAGCAGCTTGGCTGGTAGCGGGGAAGAGACCCAGTACTTC	CASSLAGSGEETQYF
TRBJ2-1	.	TRBV24-1	TRBD1	TGTGCCACCAGTGATCAGGGACAGGGGGTATACAATGAGCAGTTCTTC	CATSDQGQGVYNEQFF
TRBJ1-3	.	TRBV5-1	.	TGCGCCAGCAGCTCGGGGGAGTTTAAAAACACCATATATTTT	CASSSGEFKNTIYF
TRBJ2-7	.	TRBV11-2	.	TGTGCCAGCAGCGAGACGGGTGATTGGGTGGGGGGCTACGAGCAGTACTTC	CASSETGDWVGGYEQYF
TRBJ1-3	.	TRBV7-9	.	TGTGCCAGCAGCTTGGGGGCAAGCTCTGGAAACACCATATATTTT	CASSLGASSGNTIYF
TRBJ1-3	.	TRBV19	.	TGTGCCAGTAGTGCAACCCCTAAGTATGGTGGAAACACCATATATTTT	CASSATPKYGGNTIYF
TRBJ2-3	.	TRBV27	.	TGTGCCAGCAGTTTAGGGGGCAGCACAGATACGCAGTATTTT	CASSLGGSTDTQYF
TRBJ1-5	few	TRBV30	.	TGTGCCTGGGGGAGGAATAGCAATCAGCCCCAGCATTTT	CAWGRNSNQPQHF
TRBJ1-5	.	TRBV27	TRBD1	TGTGCCAGCAGTTTATTCGGGACAGGAGGTAATCAGCCCCAGCATTTT	CASSLFGTGGNQPQHF
TRBJ1-1	.	TRBV9	.	TGTGCCAGCAGCGCCCATTTGAGTGCTGCGGAGGCTTTCTTT	CASSAHLSAAEAFF
TRBJ2-7	.	TRBV2	.	TGTGCCAGCAGTTCGGGACTCTCCTACGAGCAGTACTTC	CASSSGLSYEQYF
TRBJ1-3	.	TRBV30	.	TGTGCCTGGAGACCGGAGTTATCGGGAAACACCATATATTTT	CAWRPELSGNTIYF
TRBJ2-2	.	TRBV5-4	.	TGTGCCAGCAGCAAGGCCGGGTTGAACACCGGGGAGCTGTTTTTT	CASSKAGLNTGELFF
TRBJ2-1	.	TRBV6-5	TRBD1	TGTGCCAGCAGTTCCGGGACAGTCGCCTACAATGAGCAGTTCTTC	CASSSGTVAYNEQFF
TRBJ1-1	.	TRBV9	TRBD1	TGTGCCAGCAGCGTTACAGGGGAAACTGAAGCTTTCTTT	CASSVTGETEAFF
TRBJ1-5	.	TRBV27	.	TGTGCCAGCAGTCATGGGGGGTCTTTCGGGCCCCAGCATTTT	CASSHGGSFGPQHF
TRBJ1-1	.	TRBV7-2	.	TGTGCCAGCAGCATCGACAGGCTGAACACTGAAGCTTTCTTT	CASSIDRLNTEAFF
TRBJ1-2	.	TRBV24-1	TRBD1	TGTGCCACCGGACAGGGCGATGGCTACACCTTC	CATGQGDGYTF